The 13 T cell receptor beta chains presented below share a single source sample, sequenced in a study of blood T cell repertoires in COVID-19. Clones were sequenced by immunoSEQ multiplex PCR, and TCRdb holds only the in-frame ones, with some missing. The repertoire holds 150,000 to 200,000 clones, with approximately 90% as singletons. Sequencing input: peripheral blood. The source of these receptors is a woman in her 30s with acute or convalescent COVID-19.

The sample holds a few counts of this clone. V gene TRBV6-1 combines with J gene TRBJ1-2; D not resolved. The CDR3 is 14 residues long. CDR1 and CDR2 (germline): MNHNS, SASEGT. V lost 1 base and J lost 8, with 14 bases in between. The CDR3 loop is CASSEVGGSGGYTF. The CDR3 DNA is TGTGCCAGCAGTGAAGTCGGAGGCTCGGGCGGCTACACCTTC.

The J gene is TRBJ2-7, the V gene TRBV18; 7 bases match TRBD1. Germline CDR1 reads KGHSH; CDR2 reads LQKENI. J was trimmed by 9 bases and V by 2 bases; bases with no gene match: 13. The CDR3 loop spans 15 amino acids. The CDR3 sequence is CASSPRGQQEVGQYF. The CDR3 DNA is TGTGCCAGCTCACCAAGGGGACAGCAAGAAGTCGGGCAGTACTTC.

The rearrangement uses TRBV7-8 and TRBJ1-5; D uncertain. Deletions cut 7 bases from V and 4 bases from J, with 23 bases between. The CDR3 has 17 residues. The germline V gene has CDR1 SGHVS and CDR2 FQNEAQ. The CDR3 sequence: CASTKQRAGVGNQPQHF. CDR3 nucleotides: TGTGCCAGCACCAAGCAAAGGGCCGGGGTTGGAAATCAGCCCCAGCATTTT.

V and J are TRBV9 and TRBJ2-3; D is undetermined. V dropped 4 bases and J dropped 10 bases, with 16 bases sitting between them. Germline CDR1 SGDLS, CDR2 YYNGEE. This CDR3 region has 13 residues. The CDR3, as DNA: TGTGCCAGCAGCTTTAGTGGAGTGGCAGCGCAGTATTTT. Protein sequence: CASSFSGVAAQYF. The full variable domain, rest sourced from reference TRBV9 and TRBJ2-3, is DSGVTQTPKHLITATGQRVTLRCSPRSGDLSVYWYQQSLDQGLQFLIQYYNGEERAKGNILERFSAQQFPDLHSELNLSSLELGDSALYFCASSFSGVAAQYFGPGTRLTVL.

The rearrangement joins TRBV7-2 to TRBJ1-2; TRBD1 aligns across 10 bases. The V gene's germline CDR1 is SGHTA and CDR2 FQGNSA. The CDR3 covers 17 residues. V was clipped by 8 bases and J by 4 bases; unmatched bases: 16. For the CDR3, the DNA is TGTGCCAGCGGAAACCGAATACCGGGACAGGGGTCCTATGGCTACACCTTC. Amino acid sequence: CASGNRIPGQGSYGYTF. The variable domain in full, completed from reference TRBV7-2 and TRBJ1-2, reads GAGVSQSPSNKVTEKGKDVELRCDPISGHTALYWYRQSLGQGLEFLIYFQGNSAPDKSGLPSDRFSAERTGGSVSTLTIQRTQQEDSAVYLCASGNRIPGQGSYGYTFGSGTRLTVV.

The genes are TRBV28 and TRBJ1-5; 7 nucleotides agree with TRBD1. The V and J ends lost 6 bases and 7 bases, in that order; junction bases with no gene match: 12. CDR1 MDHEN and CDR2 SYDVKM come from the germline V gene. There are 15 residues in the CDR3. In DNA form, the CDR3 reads TGTGCCAGCAGACACCCGACAGGGTCGGGCCAGCCCCAGCATTTT. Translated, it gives CASRHPTGSGQPQHF. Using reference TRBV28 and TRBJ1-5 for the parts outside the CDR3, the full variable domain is DVKVTQSSRYLVKRTGEKVFLECVQDMDHENMFWYRQDPGLGLRLIYFSYDVKMKEKGDIPEGYSVSREKKERFSLILESASTNQTSMYLCASRHPTGSGQPQHFGDGTRLSIL.

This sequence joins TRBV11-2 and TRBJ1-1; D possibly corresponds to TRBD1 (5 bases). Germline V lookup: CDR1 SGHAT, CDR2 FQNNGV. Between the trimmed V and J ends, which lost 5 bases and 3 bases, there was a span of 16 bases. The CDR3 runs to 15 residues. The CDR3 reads CASSGTGGGDTEAFF. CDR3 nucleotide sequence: TGTGCCAGCAGCGGAACAGGTGGCGGCGACACTGAAGCTTTCTTT.

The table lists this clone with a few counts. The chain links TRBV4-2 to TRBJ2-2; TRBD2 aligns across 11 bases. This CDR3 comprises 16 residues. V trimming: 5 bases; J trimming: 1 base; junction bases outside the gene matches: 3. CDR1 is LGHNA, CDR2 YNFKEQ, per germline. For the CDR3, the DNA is TGTGCCAGCAGCGATAGCGGGAGGGGGAACACCGGGGAGCTGTTTTTT. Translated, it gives CASSDSGRGNTGELFF.

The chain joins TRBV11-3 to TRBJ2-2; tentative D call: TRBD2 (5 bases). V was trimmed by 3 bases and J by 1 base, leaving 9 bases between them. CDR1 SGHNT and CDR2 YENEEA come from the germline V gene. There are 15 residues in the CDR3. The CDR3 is CASSFWTRNTGELFF. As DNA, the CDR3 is TGTGCCAGCAGCTTCTGGACTCGGAACACCGGGGAGCTGTTTTTT.

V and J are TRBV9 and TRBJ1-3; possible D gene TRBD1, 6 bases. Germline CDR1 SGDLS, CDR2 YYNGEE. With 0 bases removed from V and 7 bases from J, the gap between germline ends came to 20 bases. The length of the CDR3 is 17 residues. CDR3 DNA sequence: TGTGCCAGCAGCGTAGCCCCCCAGGGGACGGGAGGCAACACCATATATTTT. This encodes CASSVAPQGTGGNTIYF. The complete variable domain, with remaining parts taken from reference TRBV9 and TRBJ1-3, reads DSGVTQTPKHLITATGQRVTLRCSPRSGDLSVYWYQQSLDQGLQFLIQYYNGEERAKGNILERFSAQQFPDLHSELNLSSLELGDSALYFCASSVAPQGTGGNTIYFGEGSWLTVV.

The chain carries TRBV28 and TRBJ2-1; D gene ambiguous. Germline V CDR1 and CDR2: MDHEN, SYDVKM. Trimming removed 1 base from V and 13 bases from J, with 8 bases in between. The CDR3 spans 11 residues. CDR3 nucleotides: TGTGCCAGCAGTTTATTTCAGAAACAGTTCTTC. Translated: CASSLFQKQFF. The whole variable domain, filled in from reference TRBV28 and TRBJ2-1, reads DVKVTQSSRYLVKRTGEKVFLECVQDMDHENMFWYRQDPGLGLRLIYFSYDVKMKEKGDIPEGYSVSREKKERFSLILESASTNQTSMYLCASSLFQKQFFGPGTRLTVL.

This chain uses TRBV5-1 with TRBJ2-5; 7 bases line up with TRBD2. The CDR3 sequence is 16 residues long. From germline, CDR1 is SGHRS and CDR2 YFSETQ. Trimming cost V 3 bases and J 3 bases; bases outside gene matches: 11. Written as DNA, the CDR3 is TGCGCCAGCAGCTCCCTAAGGGCGGGGGTAGAAGAGACCCAGTACTTC. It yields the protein CASSSLRAGVEETQYF.

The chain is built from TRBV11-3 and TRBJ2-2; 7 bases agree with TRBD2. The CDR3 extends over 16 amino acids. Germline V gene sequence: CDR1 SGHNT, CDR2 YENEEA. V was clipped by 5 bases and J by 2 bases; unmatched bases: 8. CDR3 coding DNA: TGTGCCAGCAGCCGGATTACGGGAGGAAACACCGGGGAGCTGTTTTTT. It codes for CASSRITGGNTGELFF.